This entry concerns a single T cell receptor beta chain. The antigen remains unidentified. This sample is drawn from a study of shared clonotypes between healthy human individuals. Study summary: CD8 memory received one plate per donor, CD8 naive two, CD4 memory three and CD4 naive three.

Study-level findings and limits: Non-shared clonotypes were found to have lower generation probabilities than the clonotypes that were shared by all four of the sorted-subset donors. A handful of donors shared about 5% of their naive CD4 clonotypes.

Selected positively for CCR7 and CD45RO-negative, naive CD8 cells excluded terminally differentiated effector memory CD45RA+ cells. After removal of 2 bases from V and 9 bases from J, the junction contained 5 bases not matched to a gene. Germline V gives CDR1 MNHNY, CDR2 SVGAGI (reference sequence). This CDR3 has 16 amino acids. Libraries were prepared by immunoSEQ multiplex PCR; TCRdb keeps only in-frame clonotypes and omits some of them. The table shows around 1.9 million clones, with around 93% occurring only once. This TCR was recovered from a man aged 18 to 35 in good health. Some clones in this sample may be carry-over from other donors' samples. Sequencing was done on a sample of naive CD8+ T cells from PBMCs. V is TRBV6-6 and J is TRBJ2-1, with 15 bases that match TRBD2. CDR3 nucleotides: TGTGCCAGCAGTTACGGGACTAGCGGGGGGCAGGGTGAGCAGTTCTTC. Its protein product is CASSYGTSGGQGEQFF.